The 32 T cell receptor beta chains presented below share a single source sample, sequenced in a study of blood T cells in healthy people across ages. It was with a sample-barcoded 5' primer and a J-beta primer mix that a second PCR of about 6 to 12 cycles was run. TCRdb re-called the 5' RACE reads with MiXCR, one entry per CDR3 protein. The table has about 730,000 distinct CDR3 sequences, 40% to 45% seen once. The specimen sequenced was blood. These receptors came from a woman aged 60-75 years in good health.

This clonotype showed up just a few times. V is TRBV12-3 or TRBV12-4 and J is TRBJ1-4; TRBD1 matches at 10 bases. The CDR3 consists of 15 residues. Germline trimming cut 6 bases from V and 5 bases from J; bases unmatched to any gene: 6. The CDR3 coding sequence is TGTGCCAGCAGCGCCGCGACAGGGGGCAATGAAAAACTGTTTTTT. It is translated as CASSAATGGNEKLFF.

DNA of the CDR3: TGTGCCAGCTCACCACCATCAGGGTTTCCATACGAGCAGTACTTC. It encodes CASSPPSGFPYEQYF. The chain couples TRBV18 to TRBJ2-7; TRBD1 is a possible D gene (5 bases). CDR3 length: 15 residues. V gave up 0 bases and J gave up 4 bases, with 13 bases separating them. Germline V gene data show CDR1 as KGHSH and CDR2 as LQKENI. Complete variable domain (other parts from reference TRBV18 and TRBJ2-7): NAGVMQNPRHLVRRRGQEARLRCSPMKGHSHVYWYRQLPEEGLKFMVYLQKENIIDESGMPKERFSAEFPKEGPSILRIQQVVRGDSAAYFCASSPPSGFPYEQYFGPGTRLTVT.

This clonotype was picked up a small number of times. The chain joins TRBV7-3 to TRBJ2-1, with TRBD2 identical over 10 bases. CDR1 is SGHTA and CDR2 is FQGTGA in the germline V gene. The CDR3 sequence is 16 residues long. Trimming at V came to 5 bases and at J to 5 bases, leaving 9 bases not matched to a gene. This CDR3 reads CASSTAGLAEHNEQFF. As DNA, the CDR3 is TGTGCCAGCAGCACCGCTGGACTAGCGGAACACAATGAGCAGTTCTTC.

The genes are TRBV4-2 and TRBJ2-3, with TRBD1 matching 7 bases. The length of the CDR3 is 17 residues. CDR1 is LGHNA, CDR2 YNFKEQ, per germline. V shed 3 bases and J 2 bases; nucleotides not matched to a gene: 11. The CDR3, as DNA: TGTGCCAGCAGCCAGGTAGAGAGACAGGGCAACACAGATACGCAGTATTTT. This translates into CASSQVERQGNTDTQYF.

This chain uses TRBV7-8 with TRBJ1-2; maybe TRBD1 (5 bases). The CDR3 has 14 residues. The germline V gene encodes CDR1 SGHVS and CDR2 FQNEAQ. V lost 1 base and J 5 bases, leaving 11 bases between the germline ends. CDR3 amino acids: CASSLGAGQYGYTF. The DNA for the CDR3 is TGTGCCAGCAGCTTAGGCGCAGGGCAATATGGCTACACCTTC.

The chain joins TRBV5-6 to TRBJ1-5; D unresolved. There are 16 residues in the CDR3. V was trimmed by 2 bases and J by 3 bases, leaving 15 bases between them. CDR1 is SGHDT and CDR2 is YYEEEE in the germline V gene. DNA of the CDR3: TGTGCCAGCAGCTTACGGGTGGGTAGTGTCAATCAGCCCCAGCATTTT. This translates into CASSLRVGSVNQPQHF.

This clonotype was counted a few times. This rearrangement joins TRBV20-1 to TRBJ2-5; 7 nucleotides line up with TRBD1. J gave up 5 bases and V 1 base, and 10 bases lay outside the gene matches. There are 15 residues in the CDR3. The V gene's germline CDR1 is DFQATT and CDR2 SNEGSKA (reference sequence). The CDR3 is CSARGTGVGKETQYF. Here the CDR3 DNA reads TGCAGTGCTAGAGGTACAGGGGTGGGTAAGGAGACCCAGTACTTC.

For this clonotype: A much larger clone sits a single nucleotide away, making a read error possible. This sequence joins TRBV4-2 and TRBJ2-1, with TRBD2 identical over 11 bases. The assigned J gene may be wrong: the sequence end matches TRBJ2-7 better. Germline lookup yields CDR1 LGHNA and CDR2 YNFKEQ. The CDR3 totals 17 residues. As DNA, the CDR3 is TGTGCCAGCAGCCACTCGGCCCTAGCGGGGGGCTACAATGAGCAGTACTTC. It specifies CASSHSALAGGYNEQYF.

This chain's CDR3 is CSASTRASGGIDTQYF. The CDR3 DNA sequence: TGCAGTGCTAGCACAAGGGCTAGCGGGGGGATAGATACGCAGTATTTT. This chain uses TRBV20-1 with TRBJ2-3; 11 nucleotides line up with TRBD2. The CDR3 runs 16 residues. Germline CDR1 reads DFQATT; CDR2 reads SNEGSKA (reference sequence). The V segment lost 3 bases and the J segment 5 bases; nucleotides outside the gene matches: 10.

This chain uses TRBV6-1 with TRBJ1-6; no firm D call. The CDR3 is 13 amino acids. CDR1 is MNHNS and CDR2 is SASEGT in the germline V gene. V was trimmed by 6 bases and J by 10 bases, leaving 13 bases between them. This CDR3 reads CASRGSEASPLHF. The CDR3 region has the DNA TGTGCCAGCAGGGGTAGTGAAGCCTCACCCCTCCACTTT.

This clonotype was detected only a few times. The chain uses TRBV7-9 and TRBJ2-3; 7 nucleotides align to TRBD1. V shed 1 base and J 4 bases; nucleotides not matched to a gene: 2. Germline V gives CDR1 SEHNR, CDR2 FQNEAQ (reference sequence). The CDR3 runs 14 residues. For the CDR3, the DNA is TGTGCCAGCAGCTTAGATACAGGGGCAGATACGCAGTATTTT. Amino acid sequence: CASSLDTGADTQYF.

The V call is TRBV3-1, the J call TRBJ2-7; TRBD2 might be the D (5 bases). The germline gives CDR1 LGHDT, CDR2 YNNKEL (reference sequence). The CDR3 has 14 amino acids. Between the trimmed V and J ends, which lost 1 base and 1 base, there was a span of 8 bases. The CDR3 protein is CASSQGSGSYEQYF. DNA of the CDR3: TGTGCCAGCAGCCAAGGAAGCGGATCCTACGAGCAGTACTTC.

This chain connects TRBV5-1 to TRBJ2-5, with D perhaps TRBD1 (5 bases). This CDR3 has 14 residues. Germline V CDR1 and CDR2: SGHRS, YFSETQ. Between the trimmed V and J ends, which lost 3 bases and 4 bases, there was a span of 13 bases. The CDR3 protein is CASSSAIGAETQYF. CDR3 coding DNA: TGCGCCAGCAGCTCGGCCATTGGGGCAGAGACCCAGTACTTC.

The CDR3 reads CASSESASGSGYEQYF. The CDR3 DNA is TGCGCCAGCAGTGAGTCGGCTAGCGGGAGCGGTTACGAGCAGTACTTC. The chain employs TRBV10-2 and TRBJ2-7; 10 nucleotides line up with TRBD2. The V gene's germline CDR1 is WSHSY and CDR2 SAAADI. This CDR3 region has 16 residues. Trimming at V came to 0 bases and at J to 4 bases, leaving 6 bases not matched to a gene.

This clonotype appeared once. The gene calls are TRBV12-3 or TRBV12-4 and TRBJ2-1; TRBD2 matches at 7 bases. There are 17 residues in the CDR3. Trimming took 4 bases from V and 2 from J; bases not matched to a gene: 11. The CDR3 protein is CASSSIGSGVTYNEQFF. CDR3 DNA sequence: TGTGCCAGCAGTTCAATCGGGAGCGGGGTAACCTACAATGAGCAGTTCTTC.

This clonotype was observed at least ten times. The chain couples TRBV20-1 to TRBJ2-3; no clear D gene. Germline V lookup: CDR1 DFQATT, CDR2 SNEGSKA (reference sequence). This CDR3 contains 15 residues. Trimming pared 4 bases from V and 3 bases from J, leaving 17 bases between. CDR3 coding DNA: TGCAGTGCTACAGGCCAGAAGGATCTGACAGATACGCAGTATTTT. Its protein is CSATGQKDLTDTQYF.

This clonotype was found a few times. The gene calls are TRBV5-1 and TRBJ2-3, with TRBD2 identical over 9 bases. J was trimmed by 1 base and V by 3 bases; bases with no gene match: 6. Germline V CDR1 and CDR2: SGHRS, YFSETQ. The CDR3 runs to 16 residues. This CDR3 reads CASSSRSSGGTDTQYF. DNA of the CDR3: TGCGCCAGCAGCTCCCGTTCTAGCGGGGGCACAGATACGCAGTATTTT.

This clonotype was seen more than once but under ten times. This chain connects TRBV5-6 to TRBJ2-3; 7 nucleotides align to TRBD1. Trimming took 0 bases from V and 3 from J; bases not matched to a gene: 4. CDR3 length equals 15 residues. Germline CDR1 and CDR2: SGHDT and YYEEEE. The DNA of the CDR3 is TGTGCCAGCAGCTTGGGAGGGGGCATGACAGATACGCAGTATTTT. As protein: CASSLGGGMTDTQYF.

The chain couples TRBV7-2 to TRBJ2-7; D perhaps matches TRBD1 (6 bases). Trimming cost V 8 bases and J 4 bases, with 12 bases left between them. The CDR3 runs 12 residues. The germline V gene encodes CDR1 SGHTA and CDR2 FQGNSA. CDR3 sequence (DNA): TGTGCCAGCGGGGGCTCGGGATACGAGCAGTACTTC. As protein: CASGGSGYEQYF.

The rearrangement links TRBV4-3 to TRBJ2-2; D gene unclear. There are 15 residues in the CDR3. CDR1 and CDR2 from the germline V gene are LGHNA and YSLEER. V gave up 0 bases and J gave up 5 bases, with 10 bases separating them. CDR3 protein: CASSQDRARTGELFF. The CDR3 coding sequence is TGCGCCAGCAGCCAAGATAGGGCGAGGACCGGGGAGCTGTTTTTT.

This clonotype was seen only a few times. The CDR3 protein is CSVERGEGEKLFF. The CDR3 DNA is TGCAGCGTTGAACGGGGAGAAGGTGAAAAACTGTTTTTT. The chain employs TRBV29-1 and TRBJ1-4; D is uncertain. Between the trimmed V and J ends, which lost 2 bases and 7 bases, there was a span of 11 bases. CDR1 SQVTM and CDR2 ANQGSEA come from the germline V gene. The CDR3 loop spans 13 amino acids.

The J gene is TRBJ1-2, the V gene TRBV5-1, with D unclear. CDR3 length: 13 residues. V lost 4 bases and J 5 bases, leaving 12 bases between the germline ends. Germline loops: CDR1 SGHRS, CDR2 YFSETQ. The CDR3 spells CASSPIKQYGYTF. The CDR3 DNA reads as TGCGCCAGCAGCCCGATTAAACAATATGGCTACACCTTC.

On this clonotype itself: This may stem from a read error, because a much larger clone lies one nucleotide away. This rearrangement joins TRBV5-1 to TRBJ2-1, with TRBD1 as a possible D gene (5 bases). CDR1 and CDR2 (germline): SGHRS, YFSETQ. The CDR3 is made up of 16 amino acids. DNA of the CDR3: TGCGCCAGCAGCTTGGCCCAGGGCCCCCCAAACAATAAGCAGTTCTTC. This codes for CASSLAQGPPNNKQFF.

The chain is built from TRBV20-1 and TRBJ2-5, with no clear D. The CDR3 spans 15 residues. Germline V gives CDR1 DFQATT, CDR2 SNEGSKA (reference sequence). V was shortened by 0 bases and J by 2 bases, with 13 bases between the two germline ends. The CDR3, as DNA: TGCAGTGCTAGAGATCTGGGGTCGGTTCAAGAGACCCAGTACTTC. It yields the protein CSARDLGSVQETQYF.

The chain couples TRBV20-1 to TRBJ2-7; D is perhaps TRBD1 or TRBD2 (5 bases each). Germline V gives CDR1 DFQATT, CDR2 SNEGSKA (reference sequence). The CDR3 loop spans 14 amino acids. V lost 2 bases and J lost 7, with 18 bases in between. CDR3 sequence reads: CSARPGTFTREQYF. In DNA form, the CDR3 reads TGCAGTGCTAGACCCGGGACGTTTACTCGGGAGCAGTACTTC.

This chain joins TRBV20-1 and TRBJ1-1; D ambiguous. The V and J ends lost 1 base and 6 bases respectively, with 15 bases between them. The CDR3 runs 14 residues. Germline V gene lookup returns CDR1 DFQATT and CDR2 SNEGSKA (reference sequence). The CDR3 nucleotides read TGCAGTGCTAGAGTAGGAAGACTCGGAGCTGAAGCTTTCTTT. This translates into CSARVGRLGAEAFF.

DNA of the CDR3: TGTGCCAGCAGCTTAGAAGCGAACCAAGAGACCCAGTACTTC. This sequence encodes CASSLEANQETQYF. The V call is TRBV7-2, the J call TRBJ2-5; D is undetermined. V was trimmed by 1 base and J by 0 bases, leaving 6 bases between them. Germline CDR1 is SGHTA and CDR2 is FQGNSA. The CDR3 extends over 14 amino acids. The variable domain in full, completed from reference TRBV7-2 and TRBJ2-5, reads GAGVSQSPSNKVTEKGKDVELRCDPISGHTALYWYRQSLGQGLEFLIYFQGNSAPDKSGLPSDRFSAERTGGSVSTLTIQRTQQEDSAVYLCASSLEANQETQYFGPGTRLLVL.

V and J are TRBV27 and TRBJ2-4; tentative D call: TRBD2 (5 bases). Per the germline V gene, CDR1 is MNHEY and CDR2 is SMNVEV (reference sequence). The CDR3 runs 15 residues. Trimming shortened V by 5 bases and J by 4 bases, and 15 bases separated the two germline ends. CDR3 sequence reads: CASSELGIGKNIQYF. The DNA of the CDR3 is TGTGCCAGCAGTGAACTAGGGATAGGGAAAAACATTCAGTACTTC.

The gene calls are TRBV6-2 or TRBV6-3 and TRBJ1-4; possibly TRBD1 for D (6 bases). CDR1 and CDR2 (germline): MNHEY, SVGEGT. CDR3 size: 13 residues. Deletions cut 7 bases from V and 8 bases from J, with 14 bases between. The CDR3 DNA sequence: TGTGCCAGCAAGGAGGTAGGGGGAGAAAAACTGTTTTTT. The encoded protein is CASKEVGGEKLFF.

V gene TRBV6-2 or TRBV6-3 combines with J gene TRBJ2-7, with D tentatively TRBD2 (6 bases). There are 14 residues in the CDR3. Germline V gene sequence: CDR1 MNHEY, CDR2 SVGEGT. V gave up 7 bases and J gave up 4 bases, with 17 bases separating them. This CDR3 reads CASIRGGVNYEQYF. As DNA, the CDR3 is TGTGCCAGCATACGGGGAGGCGTGAATTACGAGCAGTACTTC.

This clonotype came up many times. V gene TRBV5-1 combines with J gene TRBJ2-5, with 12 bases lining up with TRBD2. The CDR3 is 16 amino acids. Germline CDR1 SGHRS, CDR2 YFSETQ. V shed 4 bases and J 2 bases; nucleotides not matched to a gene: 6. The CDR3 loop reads CASSRTSGEKQETQYF. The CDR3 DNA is TGCGCCAGCAGCAGGACTAGCGGGGAGAAACAAGAGACCCAGTACTTC.

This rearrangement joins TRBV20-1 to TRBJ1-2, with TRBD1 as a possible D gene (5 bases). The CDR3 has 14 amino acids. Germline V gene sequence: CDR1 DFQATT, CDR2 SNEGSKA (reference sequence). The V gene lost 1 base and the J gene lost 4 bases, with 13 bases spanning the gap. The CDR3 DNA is TGCAGTGCTAGAGGACGAGGGGTGGGCTATGGCTACACCTTC. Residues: CSARGRGVGYGYTF.